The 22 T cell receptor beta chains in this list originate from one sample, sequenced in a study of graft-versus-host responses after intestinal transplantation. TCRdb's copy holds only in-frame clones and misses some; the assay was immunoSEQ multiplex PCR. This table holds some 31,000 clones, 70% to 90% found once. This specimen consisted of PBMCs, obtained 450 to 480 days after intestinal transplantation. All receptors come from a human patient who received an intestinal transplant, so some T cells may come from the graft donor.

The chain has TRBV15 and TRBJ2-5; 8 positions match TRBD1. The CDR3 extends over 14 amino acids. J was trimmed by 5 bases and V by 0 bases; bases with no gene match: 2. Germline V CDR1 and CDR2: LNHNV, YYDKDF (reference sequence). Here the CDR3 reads CATSRDRTGETQYF. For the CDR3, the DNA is TGTGCCACCAGCAGAGATCGGACAGGGGAGACCCAGTACTTC. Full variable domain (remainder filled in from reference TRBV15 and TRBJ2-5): DAMVIQNPRYQVTQFGKPVTLSCSQTLNHNVMYWYQQKSSQAPKLLFHYYDKDFNNEADTPDNFQSRRPNTSFCFLDIRSPGLGDTAMYLCATSRDRTGETQYFGPGTRLLVL.

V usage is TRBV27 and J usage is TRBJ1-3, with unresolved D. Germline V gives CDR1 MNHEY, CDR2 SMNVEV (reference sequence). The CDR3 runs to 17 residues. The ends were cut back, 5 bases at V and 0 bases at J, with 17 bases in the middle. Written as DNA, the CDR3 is TGTGCCAGCAGTCGGTCGACCCCTGGGGTCTCTGGAAACACCATATATTTT. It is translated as CASSRSTPGVSGNTIYF.

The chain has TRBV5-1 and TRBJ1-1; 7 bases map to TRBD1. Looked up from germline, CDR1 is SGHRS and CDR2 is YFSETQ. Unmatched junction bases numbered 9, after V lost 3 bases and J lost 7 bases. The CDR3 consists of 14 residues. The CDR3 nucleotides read TGCGCCAGCAGCTGGATATACAGGGGCGTTGAAGCTTTCTTT. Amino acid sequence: CASSWIYRGVEAFF.

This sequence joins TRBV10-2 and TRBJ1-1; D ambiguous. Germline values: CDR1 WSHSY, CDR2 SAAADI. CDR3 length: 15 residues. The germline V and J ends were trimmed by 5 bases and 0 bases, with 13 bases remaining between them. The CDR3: CASSRQQPLNTEAFF. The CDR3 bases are TGCGCCAGCAGTCGGCAGCAACCGTTGAACACTGAAGCTTTCTTT.

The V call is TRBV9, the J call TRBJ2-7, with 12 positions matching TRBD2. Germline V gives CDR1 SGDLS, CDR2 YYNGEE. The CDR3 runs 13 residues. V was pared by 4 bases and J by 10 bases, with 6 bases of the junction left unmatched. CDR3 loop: CASSLGLAGSQYF. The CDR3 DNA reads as TGTGCCAGCAGCCTTGGACTAGCGGGATCTCAGTACTTC. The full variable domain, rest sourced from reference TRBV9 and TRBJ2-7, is DSGVTQTPKHLITATGQRVTLRCSPRSGDLSVYWYQQSLDQGLQFLIQYYNGEERAKGNILERFSAQQFPDLHSELNLSSLELGDSALYFCASSLGLAGSQYFGPGTRLTVT.

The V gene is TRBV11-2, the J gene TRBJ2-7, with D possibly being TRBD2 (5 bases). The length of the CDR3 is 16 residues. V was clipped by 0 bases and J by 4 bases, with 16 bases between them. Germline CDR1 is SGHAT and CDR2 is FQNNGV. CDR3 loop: CASSLERGQLPYEQYF. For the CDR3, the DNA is TGTGCCAGCAGCTTAGAAAGAGGGCAGCTACCTTACGAGCAGTACTTC.

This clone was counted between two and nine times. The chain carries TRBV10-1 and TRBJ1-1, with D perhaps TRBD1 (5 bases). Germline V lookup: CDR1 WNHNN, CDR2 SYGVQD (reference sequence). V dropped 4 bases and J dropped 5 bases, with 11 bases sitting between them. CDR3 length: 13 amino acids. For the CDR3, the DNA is TGCGCCAGCAGTGTAGGTGCAGGGACTGAAGCTTTCTTT. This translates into CASSVGAGTEAFF.

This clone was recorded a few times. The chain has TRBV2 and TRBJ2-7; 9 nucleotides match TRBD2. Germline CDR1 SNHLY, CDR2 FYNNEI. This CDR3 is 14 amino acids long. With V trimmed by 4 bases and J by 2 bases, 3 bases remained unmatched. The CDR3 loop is CASSVGGRAYEQYF. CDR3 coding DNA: TGTGCCAGCAGTGTGGGCGGGAGGGCCTACGAGCAGTACTTC.

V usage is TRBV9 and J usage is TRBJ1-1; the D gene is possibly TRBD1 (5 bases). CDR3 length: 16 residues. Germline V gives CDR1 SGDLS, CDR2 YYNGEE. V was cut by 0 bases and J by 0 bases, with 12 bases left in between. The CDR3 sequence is CASSVGQGRMNTEAFF. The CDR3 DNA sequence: TGTGCCAGCAGCGTAGGTCAGGGCCGGATGAACACTGAAGCTTTCTTT.

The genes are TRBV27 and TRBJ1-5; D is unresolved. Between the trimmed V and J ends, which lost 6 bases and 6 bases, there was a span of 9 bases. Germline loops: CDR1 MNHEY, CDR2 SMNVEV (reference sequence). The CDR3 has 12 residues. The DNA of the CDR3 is TGTGCCAGCAGCGAACCAGGTCAGCCCCAGCATTTT. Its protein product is CASSEPGQPQHF.

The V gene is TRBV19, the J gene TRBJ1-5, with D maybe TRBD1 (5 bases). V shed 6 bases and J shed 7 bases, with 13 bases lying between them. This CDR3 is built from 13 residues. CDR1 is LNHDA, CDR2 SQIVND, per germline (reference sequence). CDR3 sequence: CASRLSGQQPQHF. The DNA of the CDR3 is TGTGCCAGTAGACTGTCAGGGCAGCAGCCCCAGCATTTT.

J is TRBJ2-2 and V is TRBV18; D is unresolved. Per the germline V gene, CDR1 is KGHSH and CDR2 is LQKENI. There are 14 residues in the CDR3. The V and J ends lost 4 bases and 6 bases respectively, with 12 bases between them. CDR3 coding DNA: TGTGCCAGCTCACTCCACCCATGGGCCGGGGAGCTGTTTTTT. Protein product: CASSLHPWAGELFF.

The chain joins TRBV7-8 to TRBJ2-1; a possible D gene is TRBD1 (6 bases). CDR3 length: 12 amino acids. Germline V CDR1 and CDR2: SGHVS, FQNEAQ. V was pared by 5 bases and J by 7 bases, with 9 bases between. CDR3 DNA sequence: TGTGCCAGCAGCCTAAGGGGGAATGAGCAGTTCTTC. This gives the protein CASSLRGNEQFF.

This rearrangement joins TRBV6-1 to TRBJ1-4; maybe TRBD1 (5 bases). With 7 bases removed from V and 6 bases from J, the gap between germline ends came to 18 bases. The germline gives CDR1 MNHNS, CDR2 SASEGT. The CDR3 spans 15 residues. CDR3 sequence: CASTRGRLGDEKLFF. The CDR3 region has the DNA TGTGCCAGCACTCGGGGGAGGCTAGGCGATGAAAAACTGTTTTTT.

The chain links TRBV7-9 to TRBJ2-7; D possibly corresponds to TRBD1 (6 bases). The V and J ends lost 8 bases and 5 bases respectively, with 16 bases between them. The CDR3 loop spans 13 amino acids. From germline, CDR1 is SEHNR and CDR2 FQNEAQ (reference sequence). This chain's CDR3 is CASAVAGVDEQYF. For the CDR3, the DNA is TGTGCCAGCGCGGTGGCAGGGGTAGACGAGCAGTACTTC.

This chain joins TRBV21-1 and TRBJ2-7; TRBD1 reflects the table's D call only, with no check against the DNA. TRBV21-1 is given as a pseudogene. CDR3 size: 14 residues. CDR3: CASSNDRGAYEQYF. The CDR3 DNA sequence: TGTGCCAGCAGCAATGACAGGGGGGCCTACGAGCAGTACTTC.

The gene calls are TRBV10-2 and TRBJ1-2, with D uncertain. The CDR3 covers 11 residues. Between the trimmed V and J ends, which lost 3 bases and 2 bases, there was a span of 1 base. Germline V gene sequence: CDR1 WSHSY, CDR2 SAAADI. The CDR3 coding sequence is TGCGCCAGCAGTGACAACTATGGCTACACCTTC. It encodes CASSDNYGYTF.

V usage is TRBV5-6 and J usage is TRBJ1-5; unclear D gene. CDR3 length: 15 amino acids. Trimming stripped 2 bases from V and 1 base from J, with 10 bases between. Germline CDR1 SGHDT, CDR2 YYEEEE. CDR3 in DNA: TGTGCCAGCAGCTTAACGACCGTCAGCAATCAGCCCCAGCATTTT. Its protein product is CASSLTTVSNQPQHF.

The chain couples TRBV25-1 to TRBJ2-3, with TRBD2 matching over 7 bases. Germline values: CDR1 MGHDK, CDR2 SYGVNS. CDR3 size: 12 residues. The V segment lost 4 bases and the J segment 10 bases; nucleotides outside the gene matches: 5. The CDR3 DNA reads TGTGCCAGCAGTGTGAGTCTAGCGGCGCAGTATTTT. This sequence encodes CASSVSLAAQYF.

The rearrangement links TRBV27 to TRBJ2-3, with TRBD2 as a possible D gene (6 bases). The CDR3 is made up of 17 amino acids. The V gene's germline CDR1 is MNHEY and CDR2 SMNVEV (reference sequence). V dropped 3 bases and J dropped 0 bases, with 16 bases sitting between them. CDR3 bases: TGTGCCAGCAGTTTCTTGACTAGGAGTACTAGCACAGATACGCAGTATTTT. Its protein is CASSFLTRSTSTDTQYF.

This chain's CDR3 is CAWTPTGGEQYF. CDR3 DNA: TGTGCCTGGACCCCGACAGGGGGCGAGCAGTACTTC. V gene TRBV30 combines with J gene TRBJ2-7, with 9 bases matching TRBD1. Germline CDR1 is GTSNPN and CDR2 is SVGIG (reference sequence). Trimming at V came to 4 bases and at J to 6 bases, leaving 4 bases not matched to a gene. The CDR3 runs to 12 residues.

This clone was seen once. CDR3 nucleotide sequence: TGTGCCAGCAGTGAAGGAATAGCGGGTATCCAAGAGACCCAGTACTTC. This gives the protein CASSEGIAGIQETQYF. V is TRBV6-4 and J is TRBJ2-5, with TRBD2 matching 7 bases. This CDR3 has 16 amino acids. Unmatched junction bases numbered 8, after V lost 3 bases and J lost 1 base. Per the germline V gene, CDR1 is MRHNA and CDR2 is SNTAGT.